This T cell receptor (beta chain) was found in a study of regulatory T cells in long-lasting Graves disease. Study outcomes and limitations: Persistent-disease Graves' patients showed less TCR diversity than new cases. TRBV28, TRBJ1-2 and TRBJ2-5 emerged as the favored segments in persistent disease.

Time point given: newly diagnosed GD, antithyroid drugs for less than 3 months. PBMCs were the source of the RNA used for TCR sequencing. With EDTA tubes as the receptacles, 7.5 to 9 milliliters of peripheral blood were drawn. Germline CDR1 and CDR2: MDHEN and SYDVKM. V dropped 5 bases and J dropped 4 bases, with 11 bases sitting between them. The CDR3 has 13 residues. Building the TCR beta libraries relied on iRepertoire HTBI primers, and CDR3 regions underwent Arm-PCR. TCRdb reprocessed the multiplex PCR reads via MiXCR and lists one record per CDR3 protein. The table shows 680,000 or so distinct CDR3 sequences, with roughly 16% occurring only once. The table lists this clonotype with many counts. Its antigen is as yet unknown. This sample was also put to use in a study of T cells in Graves' hyperthyroidism and ophthalmopathy. That investigation notes: Patients having uncontrolled infection, another autoimmune disease, pregnancy or lactation were not included.

The source material was peripheral blood mononuclear cells (PBMCs), sampled at new diagnosis, from a patient treated with antithyroid drugs. The TCR comes from a woman younger than 45 with Graves disease. The V call is TRBV28, the J call TRBJ2-5; no firm D call. The CDR3: CASSLVGAETQYF. The CDR3 DNA reads TGTGCCAGCAGTCTCGTAGGAGCAGAGACCCAGTACTTC.